This is a list of T cell receptor beta chains from one sample in a study of shared clonotypes between healthy human individuals. The data were produced by immunoSEQ multiplex PCR, yet TCRdb's version contains in-frame clones alone and is incomplete. The table records about 1.5 million clones, nearly 99% of them present only once. Specimen: naive CD4+ T cells sorted from blood. The receptor set was obtained from a man younger than 45 in good health. Each CDR3 is given with its conserved first and last residue. The D gene is left open where the match is weak. Clone size is given for some rows only: seen once, a few or many times, or a class if the clone is expanded.

d_call	clone_size	j_call	v_call	cdr3_aa	cdr3_nt
-	-	TRBJ1-1	TRBV28	CASSPGALNTEAFF	TGTGCCAGCAGCCCGGGGGCCTTAAACACTGAAGCTTTCTTT
TRBD1	-	TRBJ1-4	TRBV15	CATSRDRQGVVYEKLFF	TGTGCCACCAGCAGAGATCGGCAGGGGGTGGTGTATGAAAAACTGTTTTTT
-	-	TRBJ2-2	TRBV19	CASSVGPMGGELFF	TGTGCCAGTAGTGTGGGGCCTATGGGCGGGGAGCTGTTTTTT
TRBD1	-	TRBJ1-1	TRBV10-3	CAIRPGTGGEDTEAFF	TGTGCCATCAGGCCCGGGACAGGGGGCGAGGACACTGAAGCTTTCTTT
TRBD1	-	TRBJ2-7	TRBV29-1	CSVEVIIGGMDEQYF	TGCAGCGTTGAAGTAATCATAGGGGGCATGGACGAGCAGTACTTC
TRBD1	-	TRBJ2-6	TRBV4-3	CASSHSWTRTGLSGANVLTF	TGCGCCAGCAGCCACTCTTGGACCCGGACAGGTTTGAGCGGGGCCAACGTCCTGACTTTC
-	-	TRBJ2-3	TRBV5-1	CASSSMTGTDTQYF	TGCGCCAGCAGCTCAATGACAGGCACAGATACGCAGTATTTT
-	few	TRBJ1-1	TRBV7-9	CASRPTVVAFF	TGTGCCAGCAGGCCCACAGTCGTAGCTTTCTTT
-	-	TRBJ2-1	TRBV5-5	CASTSPDEQFF	TGTGCCAGCACCTCCCCCGATGAGCAGTTCTTC
-	-	TRBJ2-2	TRBV7-6	CASSLQSPGTTGELFF	TGTGCCAGCAGCTTACAATCTCCAGGGACCACCGGGGAGCTGTTTTTT
TRBD2	-	TRBJ2-1	TRBV5-1	CASTSGGWNEQFF	TGCGCCAGTACTAGCGGGGGGTGGAATGAGCAGTTCTTC
-	-	TRBJ1-4	TRBV19	CASSLNREKLFF	TGTGCCAGTAGTTTGAACAGGGAAAAACTGTTTTTT
-	-	TRBJ2-2	TRBV2	CASGRPSNTGELFF	TGTGCCAGCGGACGACCATCGAACACCGGGGAGCTGTTTTTT
-	-	TRBJ2-3	TRBV6-4	CASSDSRGTDTQYF	TGTGCCAGCAGTGACTCGAGGGGCACAGATACGCAGTATTTT
-	once	TRBJ2-7	TRBV2	CASSGNFGAAYEQYF	TGTGCCAGCAGTGGCAACTTTGGGGCCGCCTACGAGCAGTACTTC
-	-	TRBJ1-5	TRBV6-1	CASSEMTNQPQHF	TGTGCCAGCAGTGAAATGACAAATCAGCCCCAGCATTTT
TRBD2	-	TRBJ2-5	TRBV30	CAWSPGLVGETQYF	TGTGCCTGGAGTCCCGGACTAGTCGGAGAGACCCAGTACTTC
TRBD2	-	TRBJ2-5	TRBV14	CASSQGTRITIRGETQYF	TGTGCCAGCAGCCAAGGGACTAGAATTACCATACGAGGGGAGACCCAGTACTTC
-	-	TRBJ2-1	TRBV7-9	CASSPNLGVMNEQFF	TGTGCCAGCAGCCCTAATCTTGGAGTGATGAATGAGCAGTTCTTC
-	once	TRBJ1-5	TRBV18	CASSPASNQPQHF	TGTGCCAGCTCACCAGCCTCGAATCAGCCCCAGCATTTT
-	-	TRBJ2-3	TRBV5-5	CASSPGLLTDTQYF	TGTGCCAGCAGCCCGGGATTGCTCACAGATACGCAGTATTTT
TRBD2	-	TRBJ2-3	TRBV11-2	CARRYTQLAGGSDTQYF	TGTGCCCGACGGTACACACAACTAGCGGGAGGGTCAGATACGCAGTATTTT
TRBD1	-	TRBJ1-2	TRBV6-6	CASSYPRGQNYGYTF	TGTGCCAGCAGTTACCCCCGGGGACAGAACTATGGCTACACCTTC
TRBD2	once	TRBJ2-1	TRBV2	CASSELASGAYNEQFF	TGTGCCAGCAGTGAACTTGCTAGCGGAGCCTACAATGAGCAGTTCTTC
-	once	TRBJ2-7	TRBV29-1	CSVDGDGTYEQYF	TGCAGCGTTGACGGGGACGGGACCTACGAGCAGTACTTC
TRBD1	-	TRBJ1-2	TRBV2	CASSVTGGSLGYTF	TGTGCCAGCAGTGTTACAGGGGGCTCGTTAGGCTACACCTTC
-	-	TRBJ1-2	TRBV6-1	CASSAGRATYGYTF	TGTGCCAGCAGCGCAGGGAGGGCGACCTATGGCTACACCTTC
TRBD2	once	TRBJ2-1	TRBV7-9	CASSLRAGVPHEQFF	TGTGCCAGCAGCTTAAGGGCGGGAGTTCCACATGAGCAGTTCTTC
-	-	TRBJ1-5	TRBV18	CASSPVVVDQPQHF	TGTGCCAGCTCACCAGTTGTGGTTGATCAGCCCCAGCATTTT
TRBD2	once	TRBJ2-3	TRBV28	CASSSWASGSGPDTQYF	TGTGCCAGCAGTTCGTGGGCTAGCGGGAGTGGGCCAGATACGCAGTATTTT
-	-	TRBJ2-1	TRBV6-1	CASSEAALTEQFF	TGTGCCAGCAGTGAAGCAGCTCTGACTGAGCAGTTCTTC
TRBD2	-	TRBJ2-4	TRBV7-2	CASSPGLAREQYF	TGTGCCAGCAGCCCCGGACTAGCGAGAGAGCAGTACTTC
TRBD2	-	TRBJ2-3	TRBV18	CASSRSGSHTDTQYF	TGTGCCAGCTCCCGTAGCGGGAGTCACACAGATACGCAGTATTTT
TRBD1	-	TRBJ2-1	TRBV11-2	CASSLGQGASYNEQFF	TGTGCCAGCAGCTTAGGTCAGGGGGCGTCCTACAATGAGCAGTTCTTC
TRBD1	once	TRBJ1-4	TRBV11-2	CASSPPGTGYEKLFF	TGTGCCAGCAGCCCTCCGGGGACAGGGTATGAAAAACTGTTTTTT
-	-	TRBJ2-7	TRBV21-1	CASSLTKREGRYVSYEQYF	TGTGCCAGCAGCCTTACTAAGCGGGAGGGCCGTTATGTCTCCTACGAGCAGTACTTC
TRBD2	once	TRBJ2-1	TRBV28	CASWNSGSLDNEQFF	TGTGCCAGTTGGAATAGCGGGAGTTTAGACAATGAGCAGTTCTTC
TRBD1	-	TRBJ2-3	TRBV18	CASPSSGTERQTDTQYF	TGTGCCAGCCCATCCAGTGGGACAGAAAGGCAAACAGATACGCAGTATTTT
-	-	TRBJ1-4	TRBV29-1	CSVVSGEKLFF	TGCAGCGTCGTTTCGGGGGAAAAACTGTTTTTT